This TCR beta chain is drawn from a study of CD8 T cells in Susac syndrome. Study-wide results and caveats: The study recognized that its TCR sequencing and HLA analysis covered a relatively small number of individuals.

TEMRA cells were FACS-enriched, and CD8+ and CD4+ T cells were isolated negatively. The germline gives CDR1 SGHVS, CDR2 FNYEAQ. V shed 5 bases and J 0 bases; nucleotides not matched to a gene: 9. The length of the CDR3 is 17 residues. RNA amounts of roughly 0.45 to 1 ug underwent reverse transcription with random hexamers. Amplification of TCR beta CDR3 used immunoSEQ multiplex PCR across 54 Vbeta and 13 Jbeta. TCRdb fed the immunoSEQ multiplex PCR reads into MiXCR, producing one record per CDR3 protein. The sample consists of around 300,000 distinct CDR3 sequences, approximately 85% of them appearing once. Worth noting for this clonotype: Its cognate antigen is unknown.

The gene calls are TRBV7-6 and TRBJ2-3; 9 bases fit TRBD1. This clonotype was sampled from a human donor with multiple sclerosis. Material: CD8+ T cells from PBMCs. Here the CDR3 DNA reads TGTGCCAGCAGCCCTCTCTACAGGGGGCTTAGCACAGATACGCAGTATTTT. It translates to CASSPLYRGLSTDTQYF. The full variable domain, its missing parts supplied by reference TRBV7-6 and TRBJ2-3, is GAGVSQSPRYKVTKRGQDVALRCDPISGHVSLYWYRQALGQGPEFLTYFNYEAQQDKSGLPNDRFSAERPEGSISTLTIQRTEQRDSAMYRCASSPLYRGLSTDTQYFGPGTRLTVL.